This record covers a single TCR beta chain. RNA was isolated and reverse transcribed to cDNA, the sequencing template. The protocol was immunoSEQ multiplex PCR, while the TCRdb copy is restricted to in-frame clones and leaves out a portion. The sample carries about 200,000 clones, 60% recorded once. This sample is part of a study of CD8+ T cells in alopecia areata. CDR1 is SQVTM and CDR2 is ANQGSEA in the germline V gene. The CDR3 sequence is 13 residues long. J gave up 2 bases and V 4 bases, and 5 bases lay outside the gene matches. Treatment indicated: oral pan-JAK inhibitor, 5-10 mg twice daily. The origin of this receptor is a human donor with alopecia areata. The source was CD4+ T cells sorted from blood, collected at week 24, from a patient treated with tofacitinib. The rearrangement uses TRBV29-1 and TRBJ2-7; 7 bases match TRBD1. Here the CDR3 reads CSVVGQLPYEQYF. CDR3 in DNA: TGCAGCGTTGTGGGACAGTTGCCCTACGAGCAGTACTTC.